The 26 T cell receptor beta chains in this list originate from one sample, sequenced in a study of T-cell reconstitution after alpha-beta-depleted transplantation in children. The library targeted TCRbeta and was prepared with unique molecular identifiers. Each CDR3 protein is one row after TCRdb ran MiXCR on the PCR reads. The sample has 500,000 to 600,000 distinct CDR3 sequences, around 17% seen once; the top ten hold less than 4%. Sequencing used PBMCs from the stem cell graft donor, obtained from the stem cell graft. The source is a human donor who donated a stem cell graft to a child with acute lymphoblastic leukemia.

The sample holds a few counts of this clonotype. The chain employs TRBV6-5 and TRBJ2-7, with 9 bases matching TRBD2. The J segment lost 10 bases and the V segment lost 2 bases, leaving 9 bases of the junction unmatched. Germline CDR1 and CDR2: MNHEY and SVGAGI. The CDR3 contains 14 residues. The DNA of the CDR3 is TGTGCCAGCAGTTACCAGCGGGAGGAAACTCCACAGTACTTC. Translated, it gives CASSYQREETPQYF.

The sample holds a few counts of this clonotype. This chain links TRBV4-1 with TRBJ2-1, with D uncertain. The CDR3 runs to 17 residues. The germline V and J ends were trimmed by 1 base and 4 bases, with 17 bases remaining between them. Germline V CDR1 and CDR2: MGHRA, YSYEKL. The CDR3 reads CASSQVHAGNRYNEQFF. In DNA, the CDR3 is TGCGCCAGCAGCCAAGTCCATGCAGGCAATCGGTACAATGAGCAGTTCTTC.

This chain joins TRBV2 and TRBJ2-1; 7 bases are shared with TRBD2. Germline CDR1 reads SNHLY; CDR2 reads FYNNEI. The CDR3 sequence is 17 residues long. V shed 2 bases and J 2 bases; nucleotides not matched to a gene: 9. CDR3 DNA: TGTGCCAGCAGTGAAAGTGGCGGGAGAGCCCCCTACAATGAGCAGTTCTTC. It specifies CASSESGGRAPYNEQFF.

This clonotype was counted a few times. V and J are TRBV4-2 and TRBJ2-1; D is unresolved. V lost 1 base and J lost 5, with 6 bases in between. The CDR3 sequence is 13 residues long. Germline CDR1 LGHNA, CDR2 YNFKEQ. CDR3 DNA: TGTGCCAGCAGCCAAGGGATAAACAATGAGCAGTTCTTC. It translates to CASSQGINNEQFF.

This clonotype was observed a handful of times. This chain uses TRBV12-3 or TRBV12-4 with TRBJ2-2; D is unclear. Trimming shortened V by 11 bases and J by 7 bases, and 14 bases separated the two germline ends. The CDR3 loop spans 12 amino acids. In nucleotides, the CDR3 is TGTGCCGGCTCGTATGGGGTCGGGGAGCTGTTTTTT. Residues: CAGSYGVGELFF.

This clonotype came up a few times. The rearrangement joins TRBV7-6 to TRBJ2-3; D not certain. Germline-derived CDR1 and CDR2 are SGHVS and FNYEAQ. Trimming shortened V by 1 base and J by 5 bases, and 7 bases separated the two germline ends. This CDR3 has 13 amino acids. The CDR3, as DNA: TGTGCCAGCAGCTTAGATCGAAAAGATACGCAGTATTTT. Its protein product is CASSLDRKDTQYF.

The chain combines TRBV27 with TRBJ2-2; D remains unclear. CDR3 size: 11 residues. The V and J ends lost 10 bases and 7 bases respectively, with 10 bases between them. Germline V lookup: CDR1 MNHEY, CDR2 SMNVEV (reference sequence). This CDR3 reads CATTLNGELFF. As DNA, the CDR3 is TGTGCCACCACCCTCAACGGGGAGCTGTTTTTT.

A few counts support this clonotype. The chain recombines TRBV5-1 with TRBJ2-1, with TRBD1 as a possible D gene (5 bases). CDR3 length: 15 amino acids. Trimming removed 0 bases at V and 9 bases at J, with 16 bases between. The germline V gene has CDR1 SGHRS and CDR2 YFSETQ. CDR3 coding DNA: TGCGCCAGCAGCTTGGAGGGGCCGCCGGTTATTGAGCAGTTCTTC. Amino acid sequence: CASSLEGPPVIEQFF.

Notes on this clonotype: Sequence at one end of the junction differs from germline and may be a read error. The V gene is TRBV7-9, the J gene TRBJ1-5; D is ambiguous. CDR1 and CDR2 from the germline V gene are SEHNR and FQNEAQ (reference sequence). The CDR3 runs to 15 residues. This chain's CDR3 is CANSLSGLINQPQHF. CDR3 coding DNA: TGTGCCAACAGCTTAAGTGGACTCATCAATCAGCCCCAGCATTTT.

In this sample, this clonotype turned up a few times. The chain links TRBV5-6 to TRBJ2-3; 7 bases agree with TRBD1. Trimming cost V 0 bases and J 2 bases; bases outside gene matches: 6. This CDR3 has 16 amino acids. CDR1 and CDR2 (germline): SGHDT, YYEEEE. The CDR3 sequence: CASSLEADRYTDTQYF. DNA for the CDR3: TGTGCCAGCAGCTTGGAGGCGGACAGGTACACAGATACGCAGTATTTT.

This clonotype turned up a few times. The chain recombines TRBV9 with TRBJ2-7; D may correspond to TRBD1 or TRBD2 (6 bases each). The CDR3 consists of 15 residues. Looked up from germline, CDR1 is SGDLS and CDR2 is YYNGEE. Trimming took 4 bases from V and 6 from J, leaving 20 bases between them. The CDR3 DNA reads as TGTGCCAGCAGCCCACCATCGGACCCGGGGGCCGAGCAGTACTTC. Translated: CASSPPSDPGAEQYF.

This clonotype was observed a few times. The J gene is TRBJ2-2, the V gene TRBV5-1; weak D call: TRBD2 (5 bases). With 4 bases removed from V and 1 base from J, the gap between germline ends came to 14 bases. The germline CDR1 and CDR2 sequences are SGHRS and YFSETQ. The CDR3 totals 16 residues. The CDR3 coding sequence is TGCGCCAGCAGCCCAGGTGCCAGCGGGAACACCGGGGAGCTGTTTTTT. Translating it yields CASSPGASGNTGELFF.

The chain combines TRBV9 with TRBJ2-5; D call uncertain. Trimming stripped 2 bases from V and 0 bases from J, with 8 bases between. The CDR3 spans 14 residues. Germline V gene data show CDR1 as SGDLS and CDR2 as YYNGEE. The CDR3 DNA sequence: TGTGCCAGCAGCGTTTCCGGATACCAAGAGACCCAGTACTTC. This sequence encodes CASSVSGYQETQYF. The whole variable domain, remainder taken from reference TRBV9 and TRBJ2-5, is DSGVTQTPKHLITATGQRVTLRCSPRSGDLSVYWYQQSLDQGLQFLIQYYNGEERAKGNILERFSAQQFPDLHSELNLSSLELGDSALYFCASSVSGYQETQYFGPGTRLLVL.

The gene calls are TRBV29-1 and TRBJ2-1, with 14 bases aligning to TRBD2. Trimming cost V 0 bases and J 0 bases; bases outside gene matches: 7. Germline V CDR1 and CDR2: SQVTM, ANQGSEA. The CDR3 has 19 amino acids. CDR3 sequence: CSVEEGLAGVVGSYNEQFF. The CDR3 region has the DNA TGCAGCGTTGAAGAGGGACTAGCGGGAGTGGTGGGCTCCTACAATGAGCAGTTCTTC.

The J gene is TRBJ2-7, the V gene TRBV9, with D possibly matching TRBD1 (6 bases). This CDR3 is built from 14 residues. From germline, CDR1 is SGDLS and CDR2 YYNGEE. Between the trimmed V and J ends, which lost 6 bases and 3 bases, there was a span of 16 bases. Written as DNA, the CDR3 is TGTGCCAGCACTTTGGGGGCGGATAGCTACGAGCAGTACTTC. Protein sequence: CASTLGADSYEQYF.

This clonotype was observed at least ten times. The chain has TRBV3-1 and TRBJ2-7, with 7 bases aligning to TRBD1. The CDR3 is made up of 13 amino acids. Germline V gene lookup returns CDR1 LGHDT and CDR2 YNNKEL (reference sequence). Trimming removed 4 bases from V and 4 bases from J; junction bases left unmatched: 4. The CDR3 region has the DNA TGTGCCAGCAGCCTCAACAGGGGATACGAGCAGTACTTC. Translation: CASSLNRGYEQYF.

The chain carries TRBV6-5 and TRBJ2-1; D call uncertain. The ends were cut back, 2 bases at V and 0 bases at J, with 11 bases in the middle. Germline loops: CDR1 MNHEY, CDR2 SVGAGI. The CDR3 has 16 amino acids. In nucleotides, the CDR3 is TGTGCCAGCAGTTACCGGGCCGCTAGCTCCTACAATGAGCAGTTCTTC. Translation gives CASSYRAASSYNEQFF.

The V and J genes are TRBV12-3 or TRBV12-4 and TRBJ2-5; a possible D gene is TRBD2 (6 bases). The CDR3 extends over 15 amino acids. The V gene lost 5 bases and the J gene lost 1 base, with 14 bases spanning the gap. CDR3 protein: CASSPNTGVQETQYF. CDR3 bases: TGTGCCAGCAGTCCAAACACGGGAGTCCAAGAGACCCAGTACTTC.

This clonotype has just a few counts. The chain uses TRBV2 and TRBJ2-1; no firm D call. Germline V gene lookup returns CDR1 SNHLY and CDR2 FYNNEI. V was cut by 3 bases and J by 13 bases, with 7 bases left in between. The CDR3 consists of 10 residues. The CDR3 is CASSDKPQFF. DNA for the CDR3: TGTGCCAGCAGTGACAAACCCCAGTTCTTC.

The V gene is TRBV20-1, the J gene TRBJ2-2; D unresolved. The V and J ends lost 6 bases and 5 bases respectively, with 19 bases between them. CDR1 is DFQATT and CDR2 is SNEGSKA in the germline V gene (reference sequence). The CDR3 runs 15 residues. In DNA, the CDR3 is TGCAGTGCCCGGATAATGGAGTCCGGGACCGGGGAGCTGTTTTTT. The encoded protein is CSARIMESGTGELFF.

This chain's CDR3 is CASSGGGKSPHEQYF. The CDR3 DNA follows: TGCGCCAGCAGTGGTGGCGGGAAGTCTCCCCACGAGCAGTACTTC. The genes are TRBV5-1 and TRBJ2-7; tentatively, D is TRBD2 (6 bases). CDR1 and CDR2 (germline): SGHRS, YFSETQ. V lost 5 bases, J lost 5 bases, and 20 bases lay in between. The CDR3 has 15 residues.

CDR3 coding DNA: TGCAGTGCTAGAGGCAGGGACGGTACCTTTTCGCCCCAGCATTTT. It yields the protein CSARGRDGTFSPQHF. The gene calls are TRBV20-1 and TRBJ1-5, with D perhaps matching TRBD1 (5 bases). V was pared by 1 base and J by 9 bases, with 19 bases between. The CDR3 sequence is 15 residues long. The germline V gene encodes CDR1 DFQATT and CDR2 SNEGSKA (reference sequence).

The gene calls are TRBV6-2 or TRBV6-3 and TRBJ2-1, with 12 bases aligning to TRBD2. Germline V gene sequence: CDR1 MNHEY, CDR2 SVGEGT. Trimming cost V 5 bases and J 8 bases; bases outside gene matches: 7. CDR3 size: 15 residues. In nucleotides, the CDR3 is TGTGCCAGCAGTGTGACTAGCGGGAGTGGAGATGAGCAGTTCTTC. This codes for CASSVTSGSGDEQFF.

The chain uses TRBV20-1 and TRBJ2-1, with 7 bases matching TRBD1. With 3 bases clipped from V and 5 bases from J, the junction kept 10 bases outside the gene matches. Germline loops: CDR1 DFQATT, CDR2 SNEGSKA (reference sequence). The CDR3 is made up of 15 amino acids. DNA for the CDR3: TGCAGTGCTAGTACCGACAGGGTGAAGGACAATGAGCAGTTCTTC. As protein: CSASTDRVKDNEQFF.

The gene calls are TRBV9 and TRBJ2-1, with TRBD2 matching over 12 bases. J gave up 8 bases and V 0 bases, and 6 bases lay outside the gene matches. Per germline, CDR1 SGDLS and CDR2 YYNGEE. The CDR3 totals 16 residues. CDR3 sequence (DNA): TGTGCCAGCAGCGTAGGGACTAGCGGGACTCGCGATGAGCAGTTCTTC. Protein product: CASSVGTSGTRDEQFF.

This clonotype was detected only a few times. This chain uses TRBV12-3 or TRBV12-4 with TRBJ1-1; maybe TRBD1 (5 bases). The germline V and J ends were trimmed by 6 bases and 2 bases, with 16 bases remaining between them. This CDR3 region has 15 residues. This CDR3 reads CASRFLQGRNTEAFF. CDR3 nucleotide sequence: TGTGCCAGCAGGTTTCTCCAGGGCCGTAACACTGAAGCTTTCTTT.